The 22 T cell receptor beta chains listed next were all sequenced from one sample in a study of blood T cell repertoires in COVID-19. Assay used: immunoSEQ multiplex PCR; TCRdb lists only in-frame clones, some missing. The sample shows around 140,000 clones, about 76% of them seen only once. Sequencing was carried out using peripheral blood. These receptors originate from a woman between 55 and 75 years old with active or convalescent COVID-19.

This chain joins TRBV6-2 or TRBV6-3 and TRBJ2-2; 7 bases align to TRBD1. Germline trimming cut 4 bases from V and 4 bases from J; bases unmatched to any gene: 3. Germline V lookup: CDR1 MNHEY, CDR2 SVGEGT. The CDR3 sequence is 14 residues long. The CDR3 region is CASSWRTGTGELFF. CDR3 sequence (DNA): TGTGCCAGCAGTTGGAGGACAGGCACCGGGGAGCTGTTTTTT.

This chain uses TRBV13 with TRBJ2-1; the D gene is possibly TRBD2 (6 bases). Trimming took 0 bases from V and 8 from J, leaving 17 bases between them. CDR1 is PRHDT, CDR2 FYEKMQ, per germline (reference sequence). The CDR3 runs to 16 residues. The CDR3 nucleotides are TGTGCCAGCAGCTTAGGGACCGGGACTCCGCCTTATGAGCAGTTCTTC. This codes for CASSLGTGTPPYEQFF.

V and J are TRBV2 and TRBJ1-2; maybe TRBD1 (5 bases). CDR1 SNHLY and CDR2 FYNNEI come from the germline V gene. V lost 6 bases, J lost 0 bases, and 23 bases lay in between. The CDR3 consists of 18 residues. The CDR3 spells CASSAGARFTPTNYGYTF. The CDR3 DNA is TGTGCCAGCAGCGCTGGGGCCCGGTTCACCCCGACTAACTATGGCTACACCTTC.

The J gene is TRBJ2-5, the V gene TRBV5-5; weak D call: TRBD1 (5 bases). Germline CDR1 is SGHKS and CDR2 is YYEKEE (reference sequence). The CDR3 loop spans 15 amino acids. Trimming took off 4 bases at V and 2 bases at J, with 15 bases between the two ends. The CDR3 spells CASSPIRTQQETQYF. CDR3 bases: TGTGCCAGCAGCCCCATCCGGACACAGCAAGAGACCCAGTACTTC.

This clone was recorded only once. The CDR3 region is CASSTGLADYNEQFF. In nucleotides, the CDR3 is TGTGCCAGCAGTACGGGACTAGCGGACTACAATGAGCAGTTCTTC. The rearrangement joins TRBV27 to TRBJ2-1; 11 bases match TRBD2. CDR3 size: 15 residues. The V gene end was trimmed by 5 bases and the J gene end by 3 bases; junction bases not matched to a gene: 3. The germline CDR1 and CDR2 sequences are MNHEY and SMNVEV (reference sequence).

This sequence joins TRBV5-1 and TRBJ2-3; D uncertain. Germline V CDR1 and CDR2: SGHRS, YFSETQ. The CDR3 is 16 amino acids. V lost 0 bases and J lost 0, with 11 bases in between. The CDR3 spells CASSLDLVTSTDTQYF. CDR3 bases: TGCGCCAGCAGCTTGGACCTCGTAACTAGCACAGATACGCAGTATTTT.

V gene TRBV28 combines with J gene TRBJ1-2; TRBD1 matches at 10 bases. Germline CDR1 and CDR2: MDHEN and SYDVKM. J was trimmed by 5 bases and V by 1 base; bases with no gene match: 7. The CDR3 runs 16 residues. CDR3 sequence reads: CASSLYRQGARYGYTF. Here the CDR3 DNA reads TGTGCCAGCAGTTTATACCGACAGGGGGCGAGGTATGGCTACACCTTC.

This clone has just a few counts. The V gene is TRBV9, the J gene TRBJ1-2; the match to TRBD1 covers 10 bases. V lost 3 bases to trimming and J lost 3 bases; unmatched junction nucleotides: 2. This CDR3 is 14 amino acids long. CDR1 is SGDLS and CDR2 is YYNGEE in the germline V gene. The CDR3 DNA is TGTGCCAGCAGCGCCGGGACAGGGGACTATGGCTACACCTTC. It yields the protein CASSAGTGDYGYTF.

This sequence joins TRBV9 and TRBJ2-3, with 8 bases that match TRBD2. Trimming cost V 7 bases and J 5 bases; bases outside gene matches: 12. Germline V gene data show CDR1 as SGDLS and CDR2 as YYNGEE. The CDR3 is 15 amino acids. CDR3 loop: CASASSGGLGDTQYF. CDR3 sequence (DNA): TGTGCCAGCGCCAGCAGCGGGGGATTGGGAGATACGCAGTATTTT. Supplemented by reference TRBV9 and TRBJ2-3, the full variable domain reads DSGVTQTPKHLITATGQRVTLRCSPRSGDLSVYWYQQSLDQGLQFLIQYYNGEERAKGNILERFSAQQFPDLHSELNLSSLELGDSALYFCASASSGGLGDTQYFGPGTRLTVL.

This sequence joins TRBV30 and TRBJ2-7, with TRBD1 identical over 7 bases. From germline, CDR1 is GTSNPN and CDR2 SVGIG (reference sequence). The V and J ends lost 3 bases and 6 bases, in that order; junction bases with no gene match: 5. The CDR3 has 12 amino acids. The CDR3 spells CAWRQQGLEQYF. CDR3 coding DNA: TGTGCCTGGAGGCAACAGGGGCTCGAGCAGTACTTC.

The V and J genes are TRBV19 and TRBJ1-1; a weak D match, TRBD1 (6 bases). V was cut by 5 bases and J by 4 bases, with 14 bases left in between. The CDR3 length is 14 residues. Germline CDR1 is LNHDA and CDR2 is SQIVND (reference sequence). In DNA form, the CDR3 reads TGTGCCAGTAGTCCGCGGGGGCTGGTCACTGAAGCTTTCTTT. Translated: CASSPRGLVTEAFF.

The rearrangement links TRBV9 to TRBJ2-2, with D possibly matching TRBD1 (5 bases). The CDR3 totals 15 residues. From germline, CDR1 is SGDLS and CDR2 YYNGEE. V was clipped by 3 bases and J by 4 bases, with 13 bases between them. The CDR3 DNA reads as TGTGCCAGCAGCGCCATAGGGGTTAGCACCGGGGAGCTGTTTTTT. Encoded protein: CASSAIGVSTGELFF. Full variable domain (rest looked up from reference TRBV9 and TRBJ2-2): DSGVTQTPKHLITATGQRVTLRCSPRSGDLSVYWYQQSLDQGLQFLIQYYNGEERAKGNILERFSAQQFPDLHSELNLSSLELGDSALYFCASSAIGVSTGELFFGEGSRLTVL.

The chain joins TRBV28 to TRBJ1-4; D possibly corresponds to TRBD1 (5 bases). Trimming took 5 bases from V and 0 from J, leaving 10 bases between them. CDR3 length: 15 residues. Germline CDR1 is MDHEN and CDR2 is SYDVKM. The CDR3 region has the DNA TGTGCCAGCAGTAGCCTCAGGGCAACTAATGAAAAACTGTTTTTT. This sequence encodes CASSSLRATNEKLFF.

CDR3: CAWSRRVEYNEQFF. CDR3 in DNA: TGTGCCTGGAGTCGTAGAGTAGAGTACAATGAGCAGTTCTTC. V and J are TRBV30 and TRBJ2-1, with D hard to call. The V gene's germline CDR1 is GTSNPN and CDR2 SVGIG (reference sequence). V lost 2 bases and J 4 bases, leaving 12 bases between the germline ends. There are 14 residues in the CDR3.

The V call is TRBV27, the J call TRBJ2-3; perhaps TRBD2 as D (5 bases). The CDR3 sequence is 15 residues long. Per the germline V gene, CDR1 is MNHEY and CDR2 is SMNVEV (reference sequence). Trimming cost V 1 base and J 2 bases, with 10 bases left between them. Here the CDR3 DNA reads TGTGCCAGCAGTTTATTCGACGGGAACACAGATACGCAGTATTTT. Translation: CASSLFDGNTDTQYF.

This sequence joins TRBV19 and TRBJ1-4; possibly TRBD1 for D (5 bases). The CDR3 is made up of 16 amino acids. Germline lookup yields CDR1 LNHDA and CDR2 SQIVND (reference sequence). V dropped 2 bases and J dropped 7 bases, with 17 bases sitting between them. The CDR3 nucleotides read TGTGCCAGTAGTATATTGATGACAGTTATGCCTGAAAAACTGTTTTTT. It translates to CASSILMTVMPEKLFF.

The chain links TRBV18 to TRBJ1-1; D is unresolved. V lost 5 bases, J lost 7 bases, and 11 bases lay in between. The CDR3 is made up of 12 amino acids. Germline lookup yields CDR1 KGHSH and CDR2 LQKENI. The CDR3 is CASSVKGDEAFF. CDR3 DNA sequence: TGTGCCAGCTCAGTGAAGGGAGATGAAGCTTTCTTT.

For the CDR3, the DNA is TGCGCCAGCAGCTTGGAACTAGCGGGAGATACGCAGTATTTT. It is translated as CASSLELAGDTQYF. The chain combines TRBV5-1 with TRBJ2-3, with 9 bases identical to TRBD2. With V trimmed by 0 bases and J by 5 bases, 1 base remained unmatched. From germline, CDR1 is SGHRS and CDR2 YFSETQ. The CDR3 is 14 residues long. Based on the CDR3 plus reference TRBV5-1 and TRBJ2-3, the full variable domain is KAGVTQTPRYLIKTRGQQVTLSCSPISGHRSVSWYQQTPGQGLQFLFEYFSETQRNKGNFPGRFSGRQFSNSRSEMNVSTLELGDSALYLCASSLELAGDTQYFGPGTRLTVL.

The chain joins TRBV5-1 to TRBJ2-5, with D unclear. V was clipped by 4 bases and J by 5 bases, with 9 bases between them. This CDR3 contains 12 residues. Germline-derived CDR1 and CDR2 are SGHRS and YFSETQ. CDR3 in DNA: TGCGCCAGCAGCGCCGACGGGGAGACCCAGTACTTC. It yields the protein CASSADGETQYF.

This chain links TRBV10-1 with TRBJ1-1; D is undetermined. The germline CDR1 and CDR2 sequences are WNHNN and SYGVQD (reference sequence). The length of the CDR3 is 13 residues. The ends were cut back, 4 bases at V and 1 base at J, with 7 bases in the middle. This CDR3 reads CASSVGRNTEAFF. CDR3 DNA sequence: TGCGCCAGCAGTGTGGGCAGGAACACTGAAGCTTTCTTT.

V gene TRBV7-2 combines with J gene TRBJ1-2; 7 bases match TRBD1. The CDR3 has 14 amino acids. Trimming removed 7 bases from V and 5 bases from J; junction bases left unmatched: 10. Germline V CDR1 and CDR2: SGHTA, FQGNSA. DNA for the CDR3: TGTGCCAGCAACCCGGGACAGTCCTTTTATGGCTACACCTTC. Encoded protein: CASNPGQSFYGYTF.

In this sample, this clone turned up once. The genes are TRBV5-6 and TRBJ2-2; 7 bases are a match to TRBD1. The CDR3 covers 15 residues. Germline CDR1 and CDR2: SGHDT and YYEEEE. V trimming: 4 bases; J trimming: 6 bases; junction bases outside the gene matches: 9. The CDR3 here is CASSKTGNGPGELFF. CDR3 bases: TGTGCCAGCAGCAAGACAGGGAATGGCCCCGGGGAGCTGTTTTTT.